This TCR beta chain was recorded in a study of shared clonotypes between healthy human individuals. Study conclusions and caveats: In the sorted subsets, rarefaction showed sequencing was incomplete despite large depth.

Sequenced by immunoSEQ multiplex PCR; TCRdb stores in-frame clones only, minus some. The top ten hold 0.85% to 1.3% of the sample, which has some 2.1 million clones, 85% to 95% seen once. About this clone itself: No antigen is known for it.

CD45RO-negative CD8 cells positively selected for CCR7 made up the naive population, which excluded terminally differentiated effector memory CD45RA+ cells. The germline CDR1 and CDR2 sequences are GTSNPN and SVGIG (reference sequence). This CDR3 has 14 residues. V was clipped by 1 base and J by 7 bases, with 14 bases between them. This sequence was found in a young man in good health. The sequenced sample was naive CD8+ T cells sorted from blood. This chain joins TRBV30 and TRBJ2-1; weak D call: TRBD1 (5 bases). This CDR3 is CAWSAGIGDNEQFF. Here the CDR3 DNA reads TGTGCCTGGAGTGCTGGGATAGGGGATAATGAGCAGTTCTTC.